In this sample, the clone carrying this T cell receptor (beta chain) turned up many times. Its antigen is undetermined. This specimen comes from a study of T cells in Graves' hyperthyroidism and ophthalmopathy. General study results and limits: From stable hyperthyroidism, ophthalmopathy was set apart by a 13 V-J model. The model forecast ophthalmopathy, anticipating it by a median roughly 6.3 months before onset. The blood repertoire included most of the expanded thyroid clonotypes above 0.001.

RNA transcripts yielded amplified TCR beta CDR3 regions. Using the HTBI primer set, a first-round RT-PCR was run on the TCR CDR3. TCRdb reanalysed the multiplex PCR reads using MiXCR and keeps one entry per CDR3 protein. The repertoire holds about 520,000 distinct CDR3 sequences, with 24% as singletons. The sample was blood. The clonotype originates from a woman in her twenties or thirties with Graves' ophthalmopathy.

The CDR3 DNA is TGTGCCAGCAGCTTAGGTCTACCGGGTAGGGTCTCCTACGAGCAGTACTTC. It codes for CASSLGLPGRVSYEQYF. The chain couples TRBV11-2 to TRBJ2-7; D is ambiguous. The V and J ends lost 1 base and 0 bases respectively, with 16 bases between them. Germline CDR1 is SGHAT and CDR2 is FQNNGV. The CDR3 has 17 amino acids. The full variable domain, completed using reference TRBV11-2 and TRBJ2-7, is EAGVAQSPRYKIIEKRQSVAFWCNPISGHATLYWYQQILGQGPKLLIQFQNNGVVDDSQLPKDRFSAERLKGVDSTLKIQPAKLEDSAVYLCASSLGLPGRVSYEQYFGPGTRLTVT.